This TCR beta chain comes out of a study of OX40 agonist ivuxolimab in advanced cancers. Study as a whole: Those treated in dose escalation had hepatocellular carcinoma, melanoma, renal cell cancer or head and neck cancer.

To note about this clone: The antigen remains unidentified.

The CDR3 extends over 14 amino acids. Trimming shortened V by 4 bases and J by 5 bases, and 14 bases separated the two germline ends. CDR1 is MNHEY and CDR2 is SMNVEV in the germline V gene (reference sequence). Overall study findings and caveats: The study found among the lowest clonal expansion in partial responders at 0.1-3.0 mg/kg.

This table comes from immunoSEQ multiplex PCR, and its TCRdb copy is limited to in-frame clones, with some not included. The sample carries some 40,000 clones, more than 80% recorded once. The sequence derives from an adult with an advanced solid tumor such as melanoma, head and neck, liver or kidney cancer. The chain combines TRBV27 with TRBJ2-5; a weak D match, TRBD1 (5 bases). The sample in question was CD4+ or CD8+ T cells sorted from blood, obtained in a trial of the OX40 agonist ivuxolimab. The CDR3 spells CASSSPDSRETQYF. As DNA, the CDR3 is TGTGCCAGCAGTTCACCAGACAGCCGGGAGACCCAGTACTTC.